This T cell receptor beta chain came from a study of a mutant IDH1 vaccine in newly diagnosed glioma. Study-wide background: Treated individuals were 62.5% male and about 38% female, averaging roughly 44 years of age. Patients previously underwent radiotherapy, temozolomide, or both, and most underwent both.

On this clone itself: Its matching antigen is unknown.

Using immunoSEQ multiplex PCR, the repertoire was profiled, and TCRdb retains in-frame clones only, with some absent. The data contain around 78,000 clones, over 75% of them singletons. Time point described: week 23, last vaccination. Vaccination comprised doses that each held 300 ug of mutant IDH1 20-mer peptide, plus topical imiquimod. Between the trimmed V and J ends, which lost 1 base and 9 bases, there was a span of 14 bases. Germline CDR1 reads SGDLS; CDR2 reads YYNGEE. The CDR3 has 13 residues. The clonotype was recovered from a man younger than 40 with glioma. Some clones in this sample may be carry-over from other donors' samples. This chain connects TRBV9 to TRBJ2-7; weak D call: TRBD1 (5 bases). Material: PBMCs, obtained from a glioma patient whose treatment included an IDH1 peptide vaccine. The CDR3 DNA reads as TGTGCCAGCAGCGTACTACAACAGGACGTGCAGTACTTC. Translated, it gives CASSVLQQDVQYF.